This TCR beta chain is from a study of radiation and T cells in renal cell carcinoma. General observations from the study: From baseline, blood top tumor clonotypes peaked at 2 weeks post-radiation.

Indicated time point: blood 2 weeks post-SBRT. Specified treatment: 15 Gy SBRT to primary tumor, nephrectomy 4 weeks later. Clear cell pathology was present in this patient's renal cell carcinoma. Measured with immunoSEQ multiplex PCR; TCRdb has only the in-frame clones, and not every one. This sample carries 150,000 or so clones, about 87% of them seen once, and the ten largest clones take roughly 13%. Concerning this clone: Antigen unknown.

Germline V gives CDR1 MNHEY, CDR2 SVGAGI. This CDR3 is built from 13 residues. Deletions cut 0 bases from V and 7 bases from J, with 7 bases between. The sequence was collected from a woman aged 45-60 years with renal cell carcinoma. This specimen consisted of blood, obtained from a patient whose treatment included radiotherapy and nephrectomy. The chain links TRBV6-5 to TRBJ1-5; D is ambiguous. The CDR3 DNA reads TGTGCCAGCAGTTACTCGATCCTACAGCCCCAGCATTTT. The encoded protein is CASSYSILQPQHF.